These 29 T cell receptor beta chains were all obtained from the same sample, sequenced in a study of read filtering for tumor transcriptome and immune sequencing (dated by TCRdb to 2018 to 2021). Instrument used: Illumina HiSeq 4000. TCR libraries were constructed from roughly 400 ng RNA using the Immunoverse kit, and molecular barcoded adaptors covering alpha/delta and beta/gamma chains were employed. The public reads were reanalyzed by TCRdb: fastp trimming at Q25, MiXCR alignment, in-frame beta chains only. Every entry covers one CDR3 protein and lists the most common genes and DNA from its rows. The sample yields tens of thousands of distinct CDR3 sequences; around a fifth were counted once. Of the sample, roughly a tenth falls within the top ten clones. The specimen was a population of CD138-negative cells sorted from bone marrow. The sample's cell subset or site label, in plain terms: bone marrow mononuclear cells depleted of CD138+ plasma/myeloma cells by negative magnetic selection. The receptors derive from a donor at least 40 years old with multiple myeloma.

The chain uses TRBV3-1 and TRBJ1-3; D not certain. CDR1 is LGHDT, CDR2 YNNKEL, per germline (reference sequence). V dropped 0 bases and J dropped 4 bases, with 10 bases sitting between them. The CDR3 is 15 amino acids. CDR3 in amino acids: CASSQDVTGGNTIYF. CDR3 nucleotides: TGTGCCAGCAGCCAAGATGTGACGGGAGGAAACACCATATATTTT.

This clonotype was counted once. A much larger clone is a single base away; this may be a read error. The genes are TRBV6-5 and TRBJ2-3, with 9 bases lining up with TRBD2. CDR3 length: 14 residues. Germline CDR1 and CDR2: MNHEY and SVGAGI. J lost 4 bases, V lost 9 bases, and 8 bases had no gene match. Written as DNA, the CDR3 is TGTGCCAGGGGGGAGAGCGGGGGGCCAGATACGCAGTATTTT. It encodes CARGESGGPDTQYF.

This clonotype was found many times. V gene TRBV6-5 combines with J gene TRBJ1-1, with no clear D. The germline V gene encodes CDR1 MNHEY and CDR2 SVGAGI. V shed 0 bases and J shed 8 bases, with 13 bases lying between them. The CDR3 has 14 amino acids. The CDR3 region has the DNA TGTGCCAGCAGTTACTCTACACCCCGAGGAGAAGCTTTCTTT. Its translation is CASSYSTPRGEAFF.

At least ten counts were recorded for this clonotype. At one boundary the junction diverges from the germline segment, which might be a read error. This sequence joins TRBV7-8 and TRBJ2-1; TRBD2 matches 11 bases. Germline CDR1 SGHVS, CDR2 FQNEAQ. CDR3 length: 16 residues. CDR3 region: CACSLPGLADTYEQFF. The CDR3 nucleotides read TGTGCCTGCAGCTTACCGGGACTAGCGGACACCTATGAGCAGTTCTTC.

A word on this clonotype: This may be a read error, as it is one base from a much larger clone. The chain combines TRBV29-1 with TRBJ1-4; unclear D gene. CDR1 and CDR2 from the germline V gene are SQVTM and ANQGSEA. The length of the CDR3 is 10 residues. The CDR3 here is CSPLYEKLLF. The CDR3 nucleotides read TGCAGCCCCCTTTACGAAAAACTGCTTTTT. Looking up the rest from reference TRBV29-1 and TRBJ1-4 gives the full variable domain: SAVISQKPSRDICQRGTSLTIQCQVDSQVTMMFWYRQQPGQSLTLIATANQGSEATYESGFVIDKFPISRPNLTFSTLTVSNMSPEDSSIYLCSPLYEKLLFGSGTQLSVL.

This clonotype was observed at least ten times. V gene TRBV7-9 combines with J gene TRBJ2-5; D might be TRBD1 (7 bases). With 5 bases removed from V and 2 bases from J, the gap between germline ends came to 12 bases. CDR3 size: 14 residues. In germline, CDR1 is SEHNR, CDR2 FQNEAQ (reference sequence). In DNA, the CDR3 is TGTGCCAGCAGCAGGGGGGACAGTCAAGAGACCCAGTACTTC. Translated, it gives CASSRGDSQETQYF. The entire variable domain, with the rest obtained from reference TRBV7-9 and TRBJ2-5, is as follows: DTGVSQNPRHKITKRGQNVTFRCDPISEHNRLYWYRQTLGQGPEFLTYFQNEAQLEKSRLLSDRFSAERPKGSFSTLEIQRTEQGDSAMYLCASSRGDSQETQYFGPGTRLLVL.

This clonotype was found many times. The CDR3 region has the DNA TGTGCCAGCAGCCAGGCGAATTCACCCCTCCACTTT. Translated: CASSQANSPLHF. The gene calls are TRBV7-9 and TRBJ1-6; no reliable D call. This CDR3 has 12 amino acids. V dropped 5 bases and J dropped 7 bases, with 6 bases sitting between them. Germline V gene lookup returns CDR1 SEHNR and CDR2 FQNEAQ (reference sequence).

At least ten counts were recorded for this clonotype. The chain is built from TRBV3-1 and TRBJ1-2; maybe TRBD1 (5 bases). This CDR3 spans 14 amino acids. The germline V and J ends were trimmed by 5 bases and 2 bases, with 12 bases remaining between them. Germline CDR1 is LGHDT and CDR2 is YNNKEL (reference sequence). CDR3 nucleotide sequence: TGTGCCAGCAGCTGGGGACCCGACAACTATGGCTACACCTTC. Translation: CASSWGPDNYGYTF.

This clonotype was seen ten or more times. This chain links TRBV5-1 with TRBJ2-6, with 9 bases that match TRBD1. V dropped 5 bases and J dropped 0; count of bases not matched to a gene: 6. The germline V gene encodes CDR1 SGHRS and CDR2 YFSETQ. The CDR3 totals 17 residues. DNA of the CDR3: TGCGCCAGCAGACGCTGGACAGGGGACTCTGGGGCCAACGTCCTGACTTTC. Translated, it gives CASRRWTGDSGANVLTF.

In this sample, this clonotype turned up many times. This chain uses TRBV11-2 with TRBJ2-7; 8 bases map to TRBD1. CDR3 length: 18 residues. The V gene's germline CDR1 is SGHAT and CDR2 FQNNGV. The V and J ends lost 0 bases and 4 bases, in that order; junction bases with no gene match: 14. The CDR3 bases are TGTGCCAGCAGCTTAGATCTAACATGGTCAGGGGGCGCGTACGAGCAGTACTTC. It codes for CASSLDLTWSGGAYEQYF.

This clonotype came up many times. The V call is TRBV25-1, the J call TRBJ2-5; 7 bases are shared with TRBD1. The CDR3 is 16 residues long. With V trimmed by 2 bases and J by 5 bases, 11 bases remained unmatched. Germline V CDR1 and CDR2: MGHDK, SYGVNS. This chain's CDR3 is CASSEPFVGGWETQYF. Here the CDR3 DNA reads TGTGCCAGCAGTGAACCTTTTGTAGGGGGCTGGGAGACCCAGTACTTC.

This clonotype was counted at least ten times. The rearrangement links TRBV20-1 to TRBJ2-7; D is perhaps TRBD1 or TRBD2 (6 bases each). CDR3 length: 12 amino acids. Germline V lookup: CDR1 DFQATT, CDR2 SNEGSKA (reference sequence). V lost 6 bases, J lost 4 bases, and 13 bases lay in between. The CDR3 region is CSATGRGYEQYF. Here the CDR3 DNA reads TGCAGTGCCACAGGGCGGGGTTACGAGCAGTACTTC.

In this sample, this clonotype turned up many times. J is TRBJ2-3 and V is TRBV10-3; possibly TRBD2 for D (5 bases). The CDR3 loop spans 14 amino acids. In germline, CDR1 is ENHRY, CDR2 SYGVKD. V was shortened by 8 bases and J by 0 bases, with 12 bases between the two germline ends. The DNA of the CDR3 is TGTGCCATCTCCGACGGGGTTAGCACAGATACGCAGTATTTT. Protein product: CAISDGVSTDTQYF.

Ten or more counts support this clonotype. This chain links TRBV6-2 or TRBV6-3 with TRBJ2-1; 8 positions agree with TRBD2. Germline trimming cut 4 bases from V and 3 bases from J; bases unmatched to any gene: 5. The germline CDR1 and CDR2 sequences are MNHEY and SVGEGT. The CDR3 extends over 15 amino acids. DNA for the CDR3: TGTGCCAGCAGTTCGGCGGGGGGTCACTACAATGAGCAGTTCTTC. Translation gives CASSSAGGHYNEQFF.

With regard to this clonotype: A read error is possible here, since a much larger clone lies one base away. The gene calls are TRBV5-4 and TRBJ2-1; TRBD2 matches at 10 bases. CDR1 and CDR2 (germline): SGHNT, YYREEE (reference sequence). The CDR3 totals 15 residues. DNA of the CDR3: TGTGCCAGCAGCTTGGCGCTAGCGGGAGTCAATGAGCAGCTCTTC. Its translation: CASSLALAGVNEQLF.

As concerns this clonotype: At one boundary the junction diverges from the germline segment, which might be a read error. V gene TRBV20-1 combines with J gene TRBJ2-1, with 11 positions matching TRBD2. Germline CDR1 is DFQATT and CDR2 is SNEGSKA (reference sequence). This CDR3 is built from 16 residues. CDR3 nucleotide sequence: TGCAGTGCTCGTTCCCTGTGGACTAGCGGGTCTAATGAGCATTTCTTC. It encodes CSARSLWTSGSNEHFF.

This clonotype was seen ten or more times. This chain joins TRBV28 and TRBJ2-2, with 8 bases matching TRBD2. With V trimmed by 6 bases and J by 5 bases, 8 bases remained unmatched. This CDR3 is 15 amino acids long. CDR1 and CDR2 from the germline V gene are MDHEN and SYDVKM. The CDR3 protein is CASSTSGTSTGELFF. The DNA for the CDR3 is TGTGCCAGCAGCACCTCCGGGACTAGTACCGGGGAGCTGTTTTTT.

This clonotype was seen repeatedly, ten times or more. J is TRBJ2-3 and V is TRBV9; unclear D gene. With the DNA end fitting TRBJ1-5 better, the J assignment may be wrong. This CDR3 region has 13 residues. Germline V lookup: CDR1 SGDLS, CDR2 YYNGEE. The CDR3 nucleotides are TGTGCCAGCAGCGTACCCCCTTCAGATACGCAGCATTTT. It specifies CASSVPPSDTQHF.

At least ten counts were recorded for this clonotype. The V call is TRBV2, the J call TRBJ1-4, with 10 bases aligning to TRBD1. V dropped 4 bases and J dropped 7; count of bases not matched to a gene: 6. This CDR3 contains 15 residues. Germline V gene sequence: CDR1 SNHLY, CDR2 FYNNEI. The CDR3 sequence: CASSVTGGLGEKLFF. The CDR3 DNA reads TGTGCCAGCAGTGTGACAGGGGGCCTAGGTGAAAAACTGTTTTTT.

This clonotype showed up many times. V usage is TRBV7-2 and J usage is TRBJ2-2; D gene unclear. Germline V CDR1 and CDR2: SGHTA, FQGNSA. V lost 4 bases and J 2 bases, leaving 5 bases between the germline ends. This CDR3 comprises 13 residues. The CDR3 region is CASSWINTGELFF. The CDR3 nucleotides are TGTGCCAGCAGCTGGATTAACACCGGGGAGCTGTTTTTT.

This clonotype was counted ten times or more. V gene TRBV6-6 combines with J gene TRBJ1-5, with D possibly matching TRBD1 (6 bases). The CDR3 contains 17 residues. Germline lookup yields CDR1 MNHNY and CDR2 SVGAGI (reference sequence). The ends were cut back, 2 bases at V and 3 bases at J, with 17 bases in the middle. In nucleotides, the CDR3 is TGTGCCAGCAGTTACGGTACAGGGATTTCTAACAATCAGCCCCAGCATTTT. Residues: CASSYGTGISNNQPQHF.

Comment on this clonotype: One end of the junction fails to match germline, which may point to a read error. The genes are TRBV28 and TRBJ1-5, with D perhaps TRBD1 (5 bases). The CDR3 runs to 14 residues. CDR1 MDHEN and CDR2 SYDVKM come from the germline V gene. In DNA, the CDR3 is TGTGCCAGCAACGGGGGAGGTAGCATTCAGCCCCAGCATTTT. Protein product: CASNGGGSIQPQHF.

About this clonotype itself: One end of the junction fails to match germline, which may point to a read error. This chain joins TRBV24-1 and TRBJ2-1; tentatively, D is TRBD1 or TRBD2 (8 bases each). This CDR3 has 16 residues. Germline V gives CDR1 KGHDR, CDR2 SFDVKD. The CDR3 is CATGDLAGGTGGEQFF. The CDR3 region has the DNA TGTGCCACCGGTGATTTGGCGGGGGGTACAGGGGGTGAGCAGTTCTTC.

As regards this clonotype: This likely stems from a read error, as it lies one base from a far larger clone. The rearrangement joins TRBV6-5 to TRBJ1-6; D not resolved. The DNA end lines up better with TRBJ1-1; the J call may be wrong. CDR1 is MNHEY, CDR2 SVGAGI, per germline. This CDR3 is 13 amino acids long. The CDR3 sequence: CASSSTLNTVAFF. CDR3 bases: TGTGCCAGCAGTTCCACTTTGAACACTGTAGCTTTCTTT.

This clonotype has a count of ten or more. The chain has TRBV27 and TRBJ2-7; TRBD1 agrees at 7 bases. The CDR3 contains 15 residues. Germline V gives CDR1 MNHEY, CDR2 SMNVEV (reference sequence). V dropped 5 bases and J dropped 2; count of bases not matched to a gene: 9. CDR3 sequence reads: CASSPFRGTAYEQYF. In DNA form, the CDR3 reads TGTGCCAGCAGTCCCTTCCGAGGGACAGCCTACGAGCAGTACTTC.

A word on this clonotype: It may be a read error: a sequence one base away is much more abundant. The V and J genes are TRBV3-1 and TRBJ2-1; 12 positions match TRBD2. Germline V gene data show CDR1 as LGHDT and CDR2 as YNNKEL (reference sequence). The CDR3 extends over 19 amino acids. The CDR3 sequence is CASSQVLFTSGRTYSEQFF. The CDR3 DNA reads TGTGCCAGCAGCCAAGTCTTATTCACTAGCGGGAGGACCTACAGTGAGCAGTTCTTC.

The chain employs TRBV29-1 and TRBJ2-5; 13 bases agree with TRBD2. This CDR3 region has 14 residues. Germline CDR1 reads SQVTM; CDR2 reads ANQGSEA. With V trimmed by 7 bases and J by 7 bases, 9 bases remained unmatched. DNA for the CDR3: TGCAGCGCCGGGACTAGCGGGGTCCGAGGGACCCAGTACTTC. Amino acid sequence: CSAGTSGVRGTQYF.

With respect to this clonotype: The conserved phenylalanine or tryptophan is not found at the CDR3 terminus, so this likely reflects a read error. The genes are TRBV5-1 and TRBJ2-1; 7 positions agree with TRBD2. This CDR3 is built from 15 residues. Germline V gene data show CDR1 as SGHRS and CDR2 as YFSETQ. The junction had 5 bases not matched to a gene; V was cut back by 0 bases and J by 5 bases. CDR3 amino acids: CASSLGDYRDNEQFL. CDR3 sequence (DNA): TGCGCCAGCAGCTTGGGGGACTATAGAGACAATGAGCAGTTCCTC.

The chain combines TRBV5-1 with TRBJ1-1; maybe TRBD1 (5 bases). The CDR3 is 14 residues long. V lost 1 base to trimming and J lost 1 base, with 8 bases between them. Germline loops: CDR1 SGHRS, CDR2 YFSETQ. The CDR3 loop is CASSLRGENTEAFF. DNA for the CDR3: TGCGCCAGCAGCTTGAGGGGAGAGAACACTGAAGCTTTCTTT.